This TCR beta chain was sequenced in a study of a mutant IDH1 vaccine in newly diagnosed glioma. At the level of the study: Standard pretreatment was either radiotherapy, temozolomide, or, for most, radiochemotherapy with temozolomide.

V lost 2 bases, J lost 5 bases, and 12 bases stayed unmatched. This CDR3 comprises 18 residues. In germline, CDR1 is MNHEY, CDR2 SMNVEV (reference sequence). Concerning this clone itself: What it binds is not known.

Profiling relied on immunoSEQ multiplex PCR, and the TCRdb table lists in-frame clones only, not all of them. The data contain tens of thousands of clones, about 91% of them singletons. The time point was: week 5, during vaccination. Doses comprised 300 ug of mutant IDH1 20-mer peptide each, plus topical imiquimod. The J gene is TRBJ2-3, the V gene TRBV27; 11 bases fit TRBD2. Here the sequenced sample was PBMCs, taken from a glioma patient whose treatment included an IDH1 peptide vaccine. This clonotype originated in a woman aged 45 to 65 with glioma. CDR3 in amino acids: CASSLARVAGGPIDTQYF. CDR3 nucleotides: TGTGCCAGCAGTTTAGCGAGGGTAGCGGGAGGGCCAATAGATACGCAGTATTTT.